Below, 25 T cell receptor beta chains from the same sample are listed, as sequenced in a study of CD8+ T cells in alopecia areata. RNA was extracted and reverse transcribed into cDNA as the sequencing template. Produced via immunoSEQ multiplex PCR; TCRdb's table is partial and in-frame only. The table has 110,000 to 150,000 clones, around three fifths seen once; the top ten hold roughly 6.7%. The specimen was CD4+ T cells sorted from blood, collected at week 0. All receptors derive from a human donor with alopecia areata.

This rearrangement joins TRBV30 to TRBJ1-2; 9 bases are a match to TRBD1. Per germline, CDR1 GTSNPN and CDR2 SVGIG (reference sequence). The ends lost 3 bases at V and 4 bases at J; junction bases unmatched: 9. This CDR3 has 15 residues. The CDR3 DNA reads as TGTGCCTGGAGCCCCTTGACAGGGGGGTTCTATGGCTACACCTTC. Protein product: CAWSPLTGGFYGYTF.

The chain recombines TRBV27 with TRBJ1-1, with no clear D. Germline V gives CDR1 MNHEY, CDR2 SMNVEV (reference sequence). V was trimmed by 2 bases and J by 1 base, leaving 14 bases between them. The CDR3 extends over 16 amino acids. CDR3 residues: CASSLNGAVSNTEAFF. The DNA of the CDR3 is TGTGCCAGCAGTTTAAATGGCGCGGTCTCGAACACTGAAGCTTTCTTT.

The genes are TRBV20-1 and TRBJ2-1; D not certain. CDR3 size: 11 residues. The V gene's germline CDR1 is DFQATT and CDR2 SNEGSKA (reference sequence). Deletions cut 6 bases from V and 9 bases from J, with 12 bases between. The CDR3, as DNA: TGCAGTGCATGGGAAGTGAGTGAGCAGTTCTTC. Translation: CSAWEVSEQFF.

The chain links TRBV18 to TRBJ2-2; D possibly corresponds to TRBD2 (5 bases). Germline assignment: CDR1 KGHSH and CDR2 LQKENI. CDR3 length: 16 amino acids. Trimming pared 2 bases from V and 5 bases from J, leaving 15 bases between. Here the CDR3 DNA reads TGTGCCAGCTCACCATTTGATCTAGCCGCTACCGGGGAGCTGTTTTTT. Translation gives CASSPFDLAATGELFF.

This clone was picked up a small number of times. The rearrangement uses TRBV5-1 and TRBJ1-6, with 7 bases aligning to TRBD1. V dropped 7 bases and J dropped 7; count of bases not matched to a gene: 2. The germline V gene has CDR1 SGHRS and CDR2 YFSETQ. The CDR3 contains 12 residues. CDR3 in DNA: TGCGCCAGCGGGGACAGCAATTCACCCCTCCACTTT. Translation: CASGDSNSPLHF.

The chain has TRBV2 and TRBJ2-5; possible D gene TRBD2, 6 bases. Germline-derived CDR1 and CDR2 are SNHLY and FYNNEI. The CDR3 extends over 15 amino acids. V was shortened by 7 bases and J by 4 bases, with 19 bases between the two germline ends. The CDR3 region is CASTVQGLTGETQYF. CDR3 nucleotide sequence: TGTGCCAGCACTGTCCAAGGACTAACCGGAGAGACCCAGTACTTC.

This clone was picked up one time. The gene calls are TRBV2 and TRBJ2-5; D perhaps matches TRBD2 (5 bases). V shed 9 bases and J shed 4 bases, with 18 bases lying between them. The CDR3 consists of 14 residues. Germline V CDR1 and CDR2: SNHLY, FYNNEI. In DNA form, the CDR3 reads TGTGCCAGAGGACTCTTTAGCGCCTCAGAGACCCAGTACTTC. Its translation: CARGLFSASETQYF.

A few counts support this clone. The CDR3 nucleotides read TGCAGCGTGGCCGGGACTCTAAGAACTGAAGCTTTCTTT. Translation: CSVAGTLRTEAFF. The chain combines TRBV29-1 with TRBJ1-1; D is possibly TRBD1 (5 bases). CDR1 and CDR2 from the germline V gene are SQVTM and ANQGSEA. Trimming took 6 bases from V and 5 from J, leaving 16 bases between them. This CDR3 is built from 13 residues.

The rearrangement uses TRBV5-4 and TRBJ2-7; the match to TRBD2 covers 13 bases. The V gene's germline CDR1 is SGHNT and CDR2 YYREEE (reference sequence). The CDR3 is 15 amino acids. Trimming removed 2 bases from V and 7 bases from J; junction bases left unmatched: 6. The CDR3 DNA sequence: TGTGCCAGCAGCTTTACTAGCGGGGGGGCCGGGGAGCAGTACTTC. This translates into CASSFTSGGAGEQYF.

V is TRBV5-1 and J is TRBJ1-1; no firm D call. V lost 5 bases and J 1 base, leaving 12 bases between the germline ends. The CDR3 covers 14 residues. Looked up from germline, CDR1 is SGHRS and CDR2 is YFSETQ. The DNA for the CDR3 is TGCGCCAGCAGAGTAATCGGGCAGAACACTGAAGCTTTCTTT. Translation gives CASRVIGQNTEAFF.

The V call is TRBV29-1, the J call TRBJ1-6; D gene uncertain. The CDR3 runs 13 residues. Germline loops: CDR1 SQVTM, CDR2 ANQGSEA. V was shortened by 5 bases and J by 4 bases, with 9 bases between the two germline ends. The CDR3 here is CSVRSQYNSPLHF. CDR3 DNA: TGCAGCGTTCGCTCCCAGTATAATTCACCCCTCCACTTT. The variable domain in full, completed from reference TRBV29-1 and TRBJ1-6, reads SAVISQKPSRDICQRGTSLTIQCQVDSQVTMMFWYRQQPGQSLTLIATANQGSEATYESGFVIDKFPISRPNLTFSTLTVSNMSPEDSSIYLCSVRSQYNSPLHFGNGTRLTVT.

This rearrangement joins TRBV30 to TRBJ2-7; possibly TRBD1 for D (6 bases). The CDR3 is 12 residues long. V was shortened by 3 bases and J by 5 bases, with 11 bases between the two germline ends. The germline gives CDR1 GTSNPN, CDR2 SVGIG (reference sequence). For the CDR3, the DNA is TGTGCCTGGAGCAGTGGGGGCCACGAGCAGTACTTC. Amino acid sequence: CAWSSGGHEQYF.

This chain uses TRBV7-2 with TRBJ2-7, with D uncertain. Germline values: CDR1 SGHTA, CDR2 FQGNSA. Between the trimmed V and J ends, which lost 3 bases and 0 bases, there was a span of 9 bases. The CDR3 length is 14 residues. CDR3 loop: CASSFDWSSYEQYF. The CDR3 region has the DNA TGTGCCAGCAGCTTTGACTGGTCCTCCTACGAGCAGTACTTC.

This clone showed up just once. The genes are TRBV11-2 and TRBJ2-7, with 15 bases matching TRBD2. Germline lookup yields CDR1 SGHAT and CDR2 FQNNGV. V shed 5 bases and J 5 bases; nucleotides not matched to a gene: 16. The CDR3 consists of 19 residues. The CDR3 bases are TGTGCCAGCAGCCCGGGGCAGGGACTAGCGGGGGGTAGGGCAAACGAGCAGTACTTC. Residues: CASSPGQGLAGGRANEQYF.

The chain recombines TRBV29-1 with TRBJ1-1; D gene unclear. CDR1 SQVTM and CDR2 ANQGSEA come from the germline V gene. The V end was cut by 7 bases, the J end by 1 base, with 10 bases between. CDR3 length: 12 residues. CDR3 residues: CSGAAANTEAFF. In nucleotides, the CDR3 is TGCAGCGGGGCCGCGGCGAACACTGAAGCTTTCTTT.

CDR3 bases: TGTGCCACTTCTTTTGACCCGAAAAGCACAGATACGCAGTATTTT. It yields the protein CATSFDPKSTDTQYF. This rearrangement joins TRBV10-3 to TRBJ2-3, with no clear D. The CDR3 extends over 15 amino acids. Germline V gene sequence: CDR1 ENHRY, CDR2 SYGVKD. Trimming shortened V by 10 bases and J by 0 bases, and 17 bases separated the two germline ends.

This chain joins TRBV7-2 and TRBJ1-3; D gene ambiguous. Germline V gives CDR1 SGHTA, CDR2 FQGNSA. V lost 5 bases, J lost 5 bases, and 10 bases lay in between. The CDR3 is 13 amino acids. CDR3 amino acids: CASSPSRRNTIYF. The CDR3 DNA reads as TGTGCCAGCAGCCCCTCCAGACGAAACACCATATATTTT. Complete variable domain (other parts from reference TRBV7-2 and TRBJ1-3): GAGVSQSPSNKVTEKGKDVELRCDPISGHTALYWYRQSLGQGLEFLIYFQGNSAPDKSGLPSDRFSAERTGGSVSTLTIQRTQQEDSAVYLCASSPSRRNTIYFGEGSWLTVV.

CDR3: CASSLSQGSEAFF. The CDR3 nucleotides are TGTGCCAGCAGCCTATCACAGGGTTCTGAAGCTTTCTTT. This chain uses TRBV7-2 with TRBJ1-1, with D possibly TRBD1 on 6 matching bases. Germline CDR1 is SGHTA and CDR2 is FQGNSA. The CDR3 runs 13 residues. Trimming stripped 5 bases from V and 6 bases from J, with 13 bases between. Filled out from reference TRBV7-2 and TRBJ1-1, the complete variable domain reads GAGVSQSPSNKVTEKGKDVELRCDPISGHTALYWYRQSLGQGLEFLIYFQGNSAPDKSGLPSDRFSAERTGGSVSTLTIQRTQQEDSAVYLCASSLSQGSEAFFGQGTRLTVV.

This rearrangement joins TRBV10-3 to TRBJ2-5; TRBD1 agrees at 9 bases. V was clipped by 4 bases and J by 1 base; unmatched bases: 4. CDR1 is ENHRY, CDR2 SYGVKD, per germline. The CDR3 spans 15 residues. CDR3 DNA sequence: TGTGCCATCAGTGCGACAGGGGGAGGCCAAGAGACCCAGTACTTC. This codes for CAISATGGGQETQYF.

This clone has more than one count but fewer than ten. The identical CDR3 is also encoded by other nucleotide sequences in the sample. The chain recombines TRBV2 with TRBJ2-5, with D uncertain. Between the trimmed V and J ends, which lost 1 base and 4 bases, there was a span of 1 base. CDR1 is SNHLY and CDR2 is FYNNEI in the germline V gene. This CDR3 region has 11 residues. The CDR3, as DNA: TGTGCCAGCAGTGAAGGAGAGACCCAGTACTTC. Protein: CASSEGETQYF.

The chain has TRBV30 and TRBJ2-5; D is uncertain. The CDR3 runs 12 residues. Trimming stripped 2 bases from V and 5 bases from J, with 9 bases between. Germline V CDR1 and CDR2: GTSNPN, SVGIG (reference sequence). CDR3 sequence: CAWSPLTETQYF. Here the CDR3 DNA reads TGTGCCTGGAGTCCCCTGACGGAGACCCAGTACTTC.

The chain employs TRBV10-3 and TRBJ2-1; TRBD1 is a possible D gene (6 bases). CDR3 length equals 12 residues. CDR1 is ENHRY, CDR2 SYGVKD, per germline. V lost 0 bases and J lost 12, with 9 bases in between. CDR3 region: CAISESEGGQFF. The CDR3 nucleotides are TGTGCCATCAGTGAGTCTGAAGGGGGGCAGTTCTTC.

The rearrangement uses TRBV25-1 and TRBJ2-6; D unresolved. The CDR3 has 14 residues. With 1 base removed from V and 3 bases from J, the gap between germline ends came to 4 bases. The germline gives CDR1 MGHDK, CDR2 SYGVNS. CDR3 nucleotides: TGTGCCAGCAGTGAATCCGGTGGGGCCAACGTCCTGACTTTC. Encoded protein: CASSESGGANVLTF.

This chain joins TRBV5-1 and TRBJ2-7; 9 positions match TRBD1. There are 12 residues in the CDR3. Trimming took 3 bases from V and 7 from J; bases not matched to a gene: 2. Germline loops: CDR1 SGHRS, CDR2 YFSETQ. Here the CDR3 reads CASSWGQGEQYF. The CDR3, as DNA: TGCGCCAGCAGCTGGGGACAGGGAGAGCAGTACTTC.

V usage is TRBV7-2 and J usage is TRBJ2-5; D is possibly TRBD2 (6 bases). This CDR3 has 15 residues. V was pared by 5 bases and J by 1 base, with 14 bases between. Germline CDR1 is SGHTA and CDR2 is FQGNSA. CDR3 amino acids: CASSGGTPVQETQYF. The CDR3 DNA reads TGTGCCAGCAGCGGGGGGACCCCCGTCCAAGAGACCCAGTACTTC.